The subject of this entry is one T cell receptor beta chain. The table came from immunoSEQ multiplex PCR; TCRdb's copy has only in-frame clones and leaves some out. The sample has 250,000 to 350,000 clones; approximately 90% are singletons. This entry is derived from a study of blood T cell repertoires in COVID-19. Germline CDR1 SNHLY, CDR2 FYNNEI. The trim removed 8 bases at V and 2 bases at J, leaving 4 bases unmatched. This CDR3 has 14 amino acids. The cohort comprised adults aged 18 to 89 years residing in approximately 25 US areas. Recovery among Cohort 3 donors was established by two negative PCRs, clearance, or symptom resolution.

Sequencing was carried out using PBMCs or T cells enriched from blood (not recorded which). V usage is TRBV2 and J usage is TRBJ1-4; TRBD1 matches at 8 bases. The sequence came from a woman in her late teens or twenties who had recovered from COVID-19. In nucleotides, the CDR3 is TGTGCCAGCTCTCGACAGGGGACTAATGAAAAACTGTTTTTT. Translated: CASSRQGTNEKLFF. Full variable domain (remainder filled in from reference TRBV2 and TRBJ1-4): EPEVTQTPSHQVTQMGQEVILRCVPISNHLYFYWYRQILGQKVEFLVSFYNNEISEKSEIFDDQFSVERPDGSNFTLKIRSTKLEDSAMYFCASSRQGTNEKLFFGSGTQLSVL.